The 10 T cell receptor beta chains in this list originate from one sample, sequenced in a study of vaccination and CD4 T cells after COVID-19. Cultured CD4+ T cell DNA underwent sequencing with the Oncomine TCR Beta short-read assay. TCRdb passed the PCR reads through MiXCR, listing each CDR3 protein once. The table lists tens of thousands of distinct CDR3 sequences, 50% of them singletons. The sample's treatment: roughly nine-day PBMC culture with coronavirus spike peptide pools or control peptides (ViraFEST assay). These receptors lack a known antigen. The sequencing here drew on CD4+ T cells from blood, cultured in vitro, taken before SARS-CoV-2 vaccination. These receptors originate from a human donor who received a COVID-19 vaccine.

The chain recombines TRBV7-9 with TRBJ1-2; D remains ambiguous. Trimming removed 1 base at V and 9 bases at J, with 9 bases between. CDR3 length: 12 residues. Germline assignment: CDR1 SEHNR and CDR2 FQNEAQ (reference sequence). The CDR3 is CASSLDLHSYTF. Written as DNA, the CDR3 is TGTGCCAGCAGCTTAGACCTTCACAGCTACACCTTC.

The chain is built from TRBV3-1 and TRBJ2-5, with D hard to call. Germline V gene data show CDR1 as LGHDT and CDR2 as YNNKEL (reference sequence). This CDR3 is 11 amino acids long. V was shortened by 3 bases and J by 5 bases, with 4 bases between the two germline ends. CDR3 DNA: TGTGCCAGCAGCCAGAAGGAGACCCAGTACTTC. It is translated as CASSQKETQYF.

In this sample, this clonotype turned up a few times. V gene TRBV7-6 combines with J gene TRBJ1-5; D gene unclear. Germline V gene data show CDR1 as SGHVS and CDR2 as FNYEAQ. V gave up 4 bases and J gave up 3 bases, with 7 bases separating them. There are 13 residues in the CDR3. In DNA form, the CDR3 reads TGTGCCAGCAGCTCGATCCCCAATCAGCCCCAGCATTTT. Protein: CASSSIPNQPQHF.

CDR3 loop: CASSHPKLLAGVLTF. DNA of the CDR3: TGTGCCAGCAGCCACCCAAAGCTTCTGGCGGGCGTCCTGACTTTC. The chain combines TRBV5-4 with TRBJ2-6, with a possible D match to TRBD2 (5 bases). This CDR3 is 15 amino acids long. Germline CDR1 reads SGHNT; CDR2 reads YYREEE (reference sequence). Trimming took off 4 bases at V and 12 bases at J, with 20 bases between the two ends. Together with reference TRBV5-4 and TRBJ2-6, the CDR3 gives the full variable domain: ETGVTQSPTHLIKTRGQQVTLRCSSQSGHNTVSWYQQALGQGPQFIFQYYREEENGRGNFPPRFSGLQFPNYSSELNVNALELDDSALYLCASSHPKLLAGVLTFGAGSRLTVL.

This rearrangement joins TRBV10-3 to TRBJ2-5; 8 bases align to TRBD2. The germline V gene has CDR1 ENHRY and CDR2 SYGVKD. The CDR3 has 14 residues. The ends lost 2 bases at V and 5 bases at J; junction bases unmatched: 4. The DNA for the CDR3 is TGTGCCATCAGTGAGGGACTAGCAGCCGAGACCCAGTACTTC. This gives the protein CAISEGLAAETQYF.

In nucleotides, the CDR3 is TGCAGTGCTAGAGATAGTAACCGTGTCCACGAGCAGTACTTC. It translates to CSARDSNRVHEQYF. The V call is TRBV20-1, the J call TRBJ2-7; D call uncertain. Trimming left V 0 bases short and J 5 bases short, with 14 bases between. CDR1 is DFQATT, CDR2 SNEGSKA, per germline (reference sequence). The CDR3 spans 14 residues.

The V gene is TRBV27, the J gene TRBJ1-1; 7 nucleotides agree with TRBD1. The CDR3 is made up of 13 amino acids. CDR1 is MNHEY and CDR2 is SMNVEV in the germline V gene (reference sequence). Trimming at V came to 6 bases and at J to 8 bases, leaving 9 bases not matched to a gene. CDR3 sequence reads: CASRKLGDREAFF. Written as DNA, the CDR3 is TGTGCCAGCAGAAAACTGGGGGACAGAGAAGCTTTCTTT.

V usage is TRBV5-1 and J usage is TRBJ2-3; the D gene is possibly TRBD2 (6 bases). V shed 0 bases and J shed 2 bases, with 16 bases lying between them. CDR3 length equals 17 residues. CDR1 and CDR2 (germline): SGHRS, YFSETQ. CDR3 sequence (DNA): TGCGCCAGCAGCTTGGGAACGGGGGTCCCCTCCACAGATACGCAGTATTTT. It encodes CASSLGTGVPSTDTQYF. The whole variable domain, remainder taken from reference TRBV5-1 and TRBJ2-3, is KAGVTQTPRYLIKTRGQQVTLSCSPISGHRSVSWYQQTPGQGLQFLFEYFSETQRNKGNFPGRFSGRQFSNSRSEMNVSTLELGDSALYLCASSLGTGVPSTDTQYFGPGTRLTVL.

The rearrangement links TRBV5-4 to TRBJ2-7; perhaps TRBD1 as D (5 bases). CDR3 length: 13 amino acids. V was shortened by 0 bases and J by 2 bases, with 6 bases between the two germline ends. Germline V gene sequence: CDR1 SGHNT, CDR2 YYREEE (reference sequence). The CDR3 DNA follows: TGTGCCAGCAGCTTGGACAGGACCTACGAGCAGTACTTC. Protein: CASSLDRTYEQYF.

The chain is built from TRBV7-9 and TRBJ2-6; TRBD1 matches 12 bases. V shed 8 bases, J shed 0 bases, and the junction held 5 bases outside the gene matches. The germline CDR1 and CDR2 sequences are SEHNR and FQNEAQ (reference sequence). The CDR3 sequence is 17 residues long. The DNA for the CDR3 is TGTGCCAGCTCCGGGACAGGGGGCCTCTCTGGGGCCAACGTCCTGACTTTC. As protein: CASSGTGGLSGANVLTF.